These 21 T cell receptor beta chains were all obtained from the same sample, sequenced in a study of blood T cells in healthy people across ages. A sample-barcoded 5' primer and a J-beta primer mix were used in a second PCR of roughly 6 to 11 cycles. TCRdb analysed the 5' RACE reads with MiXCR anew, one entry per CDR3 protein. There are 700,000 to 850,000 distinct CDR3 sequences in the sample; 35% to 40% occur only once, and 10% to 15% lies in the top ten. The sample consisted of blood. All receptors derive from a man between 18 and 29 years old in good health.

The V call is TRBV10-3, the J call TRBJ2-5; no clear D. The J call is in doubt because the DNA end fits TRBJ2-7 better. The CDR3 spans 13 residues. Looked up from germline, CDR1 is ENHRY and CDR2 is SYGVKD. The CDR3 DNA follows: TGTGCCATCAGTGGGCTTGTAGGGAACGAGCAGTACTTC. This encodes CAISGLVGNEQYF.

On this clonotype itself: A much more abundant neighbour one base away suggests this may be a read error. This rearrangement joins TRBV20-1 to TRBJ2-5, with D possibly matching TRBD2 (5 bases). Trimming left V 3 bases short and J 11 bases short, with 22 bases between. Germline V gene sequence: CDR1 DFQATT, CDR2 SNEGSKA (reference sequence). CDR3 length: 14 residues. The CDR3, as DNA: TGCAGTGCTAGGGGTCGGACTTTACACAATGAGCAGTACTTC. Translating it yields CSARGRTLHNEQYF.

V is TRBV4-2 and J is TRBJ1-1, with TRBD1 identical over 7 bases. Per the germline V gene, CDR1 is LGHNA and CDR2 is YNFKEQ. The CDR3 totals 15 residues. V was pared by 8 bases and J by 5 bases, with 14 bases of the junction left unmatched. The DNA of the CDR3 is TGTGCCAGCCGCGCTCCGGGACAGAGGTGGACTGAAGCTTTCTTT. It codes for CASRAPGQRWTEAFF.

The J gene is TRBJ1-2, the V gene TRBV5-1, with 10 positions matching TRBD1. Germline V gene lookup returns CDR1 SGHRS and CDR2 YFSETQ. The length of the CDR3 is 16 residues. V gave up 5 bases and J gave up 3 bases; unmatched junction bases: 10. The CDR3 region has the DNA TGCGCCAGCAGGCGAGACAGGGGGCAAATGGACTATGGCTACACCTTC. This gives the protein CASRRDRGQMDYGYTF.

The chain recombines TRBV30 with TRBJ2-1, with 13 bases fitting TRBD2. The junction had 9 bases not matched to a gene; V was cut back by 5 bases and J by 8 bases. Germline CDR1 GTSNPN, CDR2 SVGIG (reference sequence). This CDR3 contains 15 residues. CDR3: CAWGSGLAGNDEQFF. DNA of the CDR3: TGTGCCTGGGGGTCGGGACTAGCGGGGAACGATGAGCAGTTCTTC. Supplemented by reference TRBV30 and TRBJ2-1, the full variable domain reads SQTIHQWPATLVQPVGSPLSLECTVEGTSNPNLYWYRQAAGRGLQLLFYSVGIGQISSEVPQNLSASRPQDRQFILSSKKLLLSDSGFYLCAWGSGLAGNDEQFFGPGTRLTVL.

Remarks on this clonotype: One base away lies a much larger clone, so this may be a sequencing read error. The chain combines TRBV27 with TRBJ2-5, with TRBD1 matching over 7 bases. The J call may not be correct, given that the DNA end is closer to TRBJ2-1. This CDR3 has 13 residues. From germline, CDR1 is MNHEY and CDR2 SMNVEV (reference sequence). CDR3 protein: CATKPGQQETQFF. The CDR3 bases are TGTGCCACCAAACCGGGACAGCAAGAGACCCAGTTCTTC.

This clonotype was detected once. V usage is TRBV2 and J usage is TRBJ2-5; D perhaps matches TRBD1 (6 bases). Germline V gene lookup returns CDR1 SNHLY and CDR2 FYNNEI. V lost 7 bases and J lost 11, with 20 bases in between. The CDR3 has 13 residues. The CDR3 protein is CASTGAPSDEQYF. The CDR3, as DNA: TGTGCCAGCACAGGGGCCCCCTCGGATGAACAGTACTTC. The whole variable domain, filled in from reference TRBV2 and TRBJ2-5, reads EPEVTQTPSHQVTQMGQEVILRCVPISNHLYFYWYRQILGQKVEFLVSFYNNEISEKSEIFDDQFSVERPDGSNFTLKIRSTKLEDSAMYFCASTGAPSDEQYFGPGTRLLVL.

This chain links TRBV6-5 with TRBJ2-7; 7 nucleotides line up with TRBD1. The CDR3 covers 14 residues. With 3 bases clipped from V and 2 bases from J, the junction kept 4 bases outside the gene matches. Germline V gene lookup returns CDR1 MNHEY and CDR2 SVGAGI. The CDR3 nucleotides are TGTGCCAGCAGTTATAAGGGGGCAACCTACGAGCAGTACTTC. Translation gives CASSYKGATYEQYF.

The CDR3 sequence is CSARGQGALNTEAFF. In DNA, the CDR3 is TGCAGTGCCCGGGGACAGGGGGCCTTGAACACTGAAGCTTTCTTT. This chain uses TRBV20-1 with TRBJ1-1; 12 bases are shared with TRBD1. The ends lost 6 bases at V and 0 bases at J; junction bases unmatched: 5. The germline V gene encodes CDR1 DFQATT and CDR2 SNEGSKA (reference sequence). This CDR3 has 15 amino acids.

This clonotype was picked up a small number of times. This rearrangement joins TRBV29-1 to TRBJ2-2; the D gene could be TRBD1 or TRBD2 (5 bases each). The CDR3 extends over 14 amino acids. Germline values: CDR1 SQVTM, CDR2 ANQGSEA. V lost 3 bases to trimming and J lost 2 bases, with 10 bases between them. The CDR3 protein is CSVDGADNTGELFF. In DNA, the CDR3 is TGCAGCGTTGACGGGGCAGACAACACCGGGGAGCTGTTTTTT.

This clonotype occurred a few times. This chain links TRBV6-2 or TRBV6-3 with TRBJ2-1; 7 nucleotides agree with TRBD2. V gave up 6 bases and J gave up 0 bases; unmatched junction bases: 8. CDR3 length equals 16 residues. CDR1 is MNHEY, CDR2 SVGEGT, per germline. The CDR3 coding sequence is TGTGCCAGCAGCCCGGGGACTACCGCCTCCTACAATGAGCAGTTCTTC. It translates to CASSPGTTASYNEQFF.

The table lists this clonotype with a count of one. The chain employs TRBV29-1 and TRBJ1-1, with D possibly being TRBD1 (5 bases). The V end lost 6 bases, the J end lost 7 bases, and 18 bases lay between the germline ends. The CDR3 runs 13 residues. CDR1 and CDR2 from the germline V gene are SQVTM and ANQGSEA. CDR3 in DNA: TGCAGCGTCCCGGGCCGGCCGAGGGGTGAAGCTTTCTTT. Translated: CSVPGRPRGEAFF.

On this clonotype: A much larger clone lies one base from this, so it may be a read error. The rearrangement uses TRBV12-3 or TRBV12-4 and TRBJ2-3; D remains ambiguous. Trimming stripped 5 bases from V and 4 bases from J, with 13 bases between. There are 14 residues in the CDR3. In DNA, the CDR3 is TGTGCCAGCAGTCGCCCGCGGAGCGCAGATACGCAGTATTTT. Amino acid sequence: CASSRPRSADTQYF.

Concerning this clonotype itself: One base away lies a much larger clone, so this may be a sequencing read error. The chain combines TRBV6-8 with TRBJ2-3; D not certain. V lost 10 bases and J 0 bases, leaving 11 bases between the germline ends. This CDR3 is built from 13 residues. Germline loops: CDR1 MNHGY, CDR2 SAAAGT. In DNA, the CDR3 is TGTGCCAACACGGCAGAAAGCACAGATACGCAGTATTTT. Protein sequence: CANTAESTDTQYF.

The chain combines TRBV13 with TRBJ1-1; 10 bases agree with TRBD1. Trimming at V came to 0 bases and at J to 3 bases, leaving 4 bases not matched to a gene. Per germline, CDR1 PRHDT and CDR2 FYEKMQ (reference sequence). This CDR3 comprises 16 residues. CDR3 loop: CASSLGTGGRDTEAFF. The CDR3 DNA sequence: TGTGCCAGCAGCTTAGGGACAGGGGGCCGGGACACTGAAGCTTTCTTT.

This clonotype occurred a few times. The J gene is TRBJ1-1, the V gene TRBV20-1, with 7 nucleotides matching TRBD1. Trimming at V came to 1 base and at J to 1 base, leaving 6 bases not matched to a gene. CDR3 length: 15 residues. Per germline, CDR1 DFQATT and CDR2 SNEGSKA (reference sequence). The CDR3 reads CSARVNRGANTEAFF. CDR3 sequence (DNA): TGCAGTGCTAGAGTGAACAGGGGCGCGAACACTGAAGCTTTCTTT.

The V gene is TRBV18, the J gene TRBJ2-3; TRBD1 matches 7 bases. Germline CDR1 and CDR2: KGHSH and LQKENI. J gave up 6 bases and V 9 bases, and 21 bases lay outside the gene matches. This CDR3 is 17 amino acids long. CDR3 residues: CASASPGQSIQRDTQYF. CDR3 bases: TGTGCCAGTGCATCCCCGGGACAGTCAATCCAGAGGGATACGCAGTATTTT.

On this clonotype: Its ends do not fully match the called genes, so a read error is possible. V gene TRBV12-3 or TRBV12-4 combines with J gene TRBJ2-3, with TRBD1 matching 9 bases. This CDR3 is built from 16 residues. This CDR3 reads CTSSWPGQGKADTQYF. In DNA form, the CDR3 reads TGTACCAGCAGTTGGCCGGGACAGGGAAAGGCAGATACGCAGTATTTT.

The chain uses TRBV20-1 and TRBJ2-1, with TRBD2 matching 13 bases. This CDR3 is built from 15 residues. The germline V gene has CDR1 DFQATT and CDR2 SNEGSKA (reference sequence). V lost 5 bases, J lost 11 bases, and 12 bases stayed unmatched. CDR3 sequence (DNA): TGCAGTGCTTGGACTAGCGGGGGACCTCTCCTTCAGCAGTTCTTC. This gives the protein CSAWTSGGPLLQQFF.

The J gene is TRBJ2-6, the V gene TRBV27; 8 positions match TRBD2. Germline CDR1 reads MNHEY; CDR2 reads SMNVEV (reference sequence). The V and J ends lost 8 bases and 2 bases, in that order; junction bases with no gene match: 14. The CDR3 totals 18 residues. The CDR3 sequence: CASSSGTRALPGANVLTF. As DNA, the CDR3 is TGTGCCAGCTCGAGCGGGACTAGAGCCCTCCCTGGGGCCAACGTCCTGACTTTC.

The chain combines TRBV10-3 with TRBJ2-2; unclear D gene. CDR1 ENHRY and CDR2 SYGVKD come from the germline V gene. Trimming pared 0 bases from V and 4 bases from J, leaving 6 bases between. The CDR3 has 14 amino acids. CDR3 coding DNA: TGTGCCATCAGTGAGTCGAAAACCACCGGGGAGCTGTTTTTT. Amino acids: CAISESKTTGELFF.